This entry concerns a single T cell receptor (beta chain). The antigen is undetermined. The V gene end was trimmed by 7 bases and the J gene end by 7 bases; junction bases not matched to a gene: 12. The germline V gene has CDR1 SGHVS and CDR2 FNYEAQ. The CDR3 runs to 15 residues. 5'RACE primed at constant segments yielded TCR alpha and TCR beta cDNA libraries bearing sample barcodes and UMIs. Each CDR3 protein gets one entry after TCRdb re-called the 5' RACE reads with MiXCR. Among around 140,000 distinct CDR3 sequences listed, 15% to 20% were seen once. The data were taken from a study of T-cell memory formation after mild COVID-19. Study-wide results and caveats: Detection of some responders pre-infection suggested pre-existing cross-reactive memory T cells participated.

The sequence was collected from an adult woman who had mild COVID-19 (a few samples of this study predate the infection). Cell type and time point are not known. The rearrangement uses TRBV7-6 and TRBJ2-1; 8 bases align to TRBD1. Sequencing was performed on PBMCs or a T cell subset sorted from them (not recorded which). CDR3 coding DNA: TGTGCCAGCACCAAACCCGGACAGGGTAGGAATGAGCAGTTCTTC. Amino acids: CASTKPGQGRNEQFF.